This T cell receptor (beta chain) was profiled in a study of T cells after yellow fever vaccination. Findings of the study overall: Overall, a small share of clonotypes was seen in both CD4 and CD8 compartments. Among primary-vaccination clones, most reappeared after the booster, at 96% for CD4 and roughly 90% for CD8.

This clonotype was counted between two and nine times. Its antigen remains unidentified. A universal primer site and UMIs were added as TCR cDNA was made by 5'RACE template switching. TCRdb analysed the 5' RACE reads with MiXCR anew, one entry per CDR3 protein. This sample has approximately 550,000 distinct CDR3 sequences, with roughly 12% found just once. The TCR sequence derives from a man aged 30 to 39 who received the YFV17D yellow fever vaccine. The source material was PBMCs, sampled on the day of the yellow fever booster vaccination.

CDR3 loop: CASSDRRLGSPLHF. As DNA, the CDR3 is TGCGCCAGCAGCGACCGACGGTTAGGTTCACCCCTCCACTTT. This chain joins TRBV5-1 and TRBJ1-6; no definite D call. The CDR3 has 14 residues. V lost 4 bases and J lost 9, with 14 bases in between. CDR1 and CDR2 from the germline V gene are SGHRS and YFSETQ. The full variable domain, its missing parts supplied by reference TRBV5-1 and TRBJ1-6, is KAGVTQTPRYLIKTRGQQVTLSCSPISGHRSVSWYQQTPGQGLQFLFEYFSETQRNKGNFPGRFSGRQFSNSRSEMNVSTLELGDSALYLCASSDRRLGSPLHFGNGTRLTVT.